This T cell receptor (beta chain) was identified in a study of CD8+ T cells in alopecia areata. Whole-study context: Tofacitinib was given for 6 to 18 months, then stopped for 6 months.

The study, taken as a whole, reports: An increase in clonality over normal scalp was evident in lesional scalp, especially alopecia totalis/universalis.

Reverse transcribed after extraction, RNA yielded cDNA as the sequencing template. Clones were sequenced by immunoSEQ multiplex PCR, and TCRdb holds only the in-frame ones, with some missing. The sample includes 130,000 to 150,000 clones, approximately 50% of them seen just once. V was clipped by 0 bases and J by 13 bases; unmatched bases: 14. Germline V gene lookup returns CDR1 MGHRA and CDR2 YSYEKL. The CDR3 contains 16 residues. This clone occurred once. The target antigen is unknown. Lesional scalp punch biopsies and peripheral blood came from alopecia areata patients. The sequence was obtained from a human donor with alopecia areata. What was sequenced was CD4+ T cells sorted from blood. The V call is TRBV4-1, the J call TRBJ1-2; 10 nucleotides agree with TRBD1. CDR3 sequence (DNA): TGCGCCAGCAGCCAAGAAGGGGGGACAGGGGCGATTGAGTTCACCTTC. Translation: CASSQEGGTGAIEFTF.